This T cell receptor beta chain is drawn from a study of breast tumors, draining lymph nodes, adjacent tissues. TCRdb independently ran MiXCR on the multiplex PCR reads; one entry per CDR3 protein. This table holds roughly 120,000 distinct CDR3 sequences, 15% to 20% found once. In its sample, this clonotype was seen many times. What it recognizes is unknown. Overall study findings and caveats: Compared with lymph nodes, tumors were less diverse; compared with nontumor tissue, more.

Samples came from axillary lymph nodes draining the breast cancer. This TCR came from a female donor with breast cancer. Some clones in this sample may be carry-over from other donors' samples. Sequencing was performed on axillary lymph node tissue.

CDR3 amino acids: CASREGTGNEQYF. The CDR3 DNA follows: TGTGCCAGCAGGGAGGGAACGGGTAACGAGCAGTACTTC. The chain employs TRBV6-1 and TRBJ2-7, with D possibly matching TRBD2 (6 bases). Between the trimmed V and J ends, which lost 6 bases and 5 bases, there was a span of 14 bases. CDR1 and CDR2 (germline): MNHNS, SASEGT. The CDR3 sequence is 13 residues long.